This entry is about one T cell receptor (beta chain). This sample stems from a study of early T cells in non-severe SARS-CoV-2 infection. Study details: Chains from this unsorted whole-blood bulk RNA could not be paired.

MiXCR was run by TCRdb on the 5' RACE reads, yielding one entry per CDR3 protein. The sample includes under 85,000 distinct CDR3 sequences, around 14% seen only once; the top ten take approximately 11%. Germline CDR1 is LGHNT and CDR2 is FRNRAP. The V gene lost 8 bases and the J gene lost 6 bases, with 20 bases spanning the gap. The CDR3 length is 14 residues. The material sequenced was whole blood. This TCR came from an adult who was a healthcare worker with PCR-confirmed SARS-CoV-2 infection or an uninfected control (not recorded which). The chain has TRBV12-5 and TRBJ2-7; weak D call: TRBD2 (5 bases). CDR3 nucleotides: TGTGCTAGTTGCCACGGGGTTCTCCCCTTCGAGCAGTACTTC. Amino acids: CASCHGVLPFEQYF.